The 2 T cell receptor beta chains given below trace back to one sample, sequenced in a study of vaccination and CD4 T cells after COVID-19. This sample's treatment: roughly 11-day PBMC culture with coronavirus spike peptide pools or control peptides (ViraFEST assay). These TCRs are of unknown antigen specificity. An Oncomine TCR Beta short-read assay was used to sequence the DNA from cultured CD4+ T cells. TCRdb reprocessed the PCR reads via MiXCR and lists one record per CDR3 protein. The sample shows about 9,700 distinct CDR3 sequences, around 50% of them seen only once. The source material was CD4+ T cells from blood, cultured in vitro. The source of these receptors is a human donor who had recovered from COVID-19.

This clonotype has a handful of counts. This chain joins TRBV11-3 and TRBJ1-2; weak D call: TRBD1 (5 bases). Per the germline V gene, CDR1 is SGHNT and CDR2 is YENEEA. With 3 bases removed from V and 3 bases from J, the gap between germline ends came to 11 bases. The CDR3 runs 14 residues. CDR3 sequence: CASSFERDDYGYTF. The DNA of the CDR3 is TGTGCCAGCAGCTTCGAGAGGGACGACTATGGCTACACCTTC.

In this sample, this clonotype turned up a few times. V usage is TRBV7-2 and J usage is TRBJ1-5; D possibly corresponds to TRBD1 (5 bases). Trimming stripped 1 base from V and 7 bases from J, with 11 bases between. Germline-derived CDR1 and CDR2 are SGHTA and FQGNSA. The CDR3 totals 14 residues. CDR3 nucleotide sequence: TGTGCCAGCAGCTTAGGGGGGACGGGGCAGCCCCAGCATTTT. It yields the protein CASSLGGTGQPQHF.